The rows below give T cell receptor beta chains drawn from one sample of a study of T cell repertoires in cytomegalovirus infection. Each CDR3 protein gets one entry after TCRdb re-called the reads with MiXCR. The sample holds under 300,000 distinct CDR3 sequences, 22% seen once. These receptors' targets are unknown. The sample consisted of cultured PBMCs, taken from culture after CMV antigen stimulation. Every receptor here comes from a human donor in good health (CMV status not recorded). Some clones in this sample may be carry-over from other donors' samples. CDR3s include the opening cysteine and the closing phenylalanine or tryptophan. The order of the fields is J gene, D gene, V gene, clone size, CDR3 DNA, CDR3 protein. A D gene is named only where the DNA matches it firmly. Clone size is stated in some rows and not others, as once, few, many or a class when expanded.

J: TRBJ2-3
D: NA
V: TRBV20-1
size: few
DNA: TGCAGTGGCCGACCTGGATCTACGCAGTATTTT
CDR3: CSGRPGSTQYF

J: TRBJ1-5
D: NA
V: TRBV28
size: once
DNA: TGTGCCAGCAGCCAATACAGGAACCAGCCCCAGCATTTT
CDR3: CASSQYRNQPQHF

J: TRBJ2-2
D: NA
V: TRBV12-3/TRBV12-4
size: many
DNA: TGTGCCAGCAGTTTAACGAGCGCGAACACCGGGGAGCTGTTTTTT
CDR3: CASSLTSANTGELFF

J: TRBJ2-3
D: TRBD2
V: TRBV7-3
size: few
DNA: TGTGCCAGCAGCCCTCTGGCGGGAGGAGGTTCGGGCACAGATACGCAGTATTTT
CDR3: CASSPLAGGGSGTDTQYF

J: TRBJ2-1
D: TRBD2
V: TRBV6-2/TRBV6-3
size: many
DNA: TGTGCCAGCAGTTACGGGACTAGCGGTAATGAGCAGTTCTTC
CDR3: CASSYGTSGNEQFF

J: TRBJ2-3
D: NA
V: TRBV4-1
size: NA
DNA: TGCGCCAGCAGCCAGACGTTGCGGGTTGAAGATGCGCAGTATTTT
CDR3: CASSQTLRVEDAQYF

J: TRBJ1-2
D: NA
V: TRBV28
size: NA
DNA: TGTGCCAGCAGCCGAACCGTCGCGGACGGCTACACCTTC
CDR3: CASSRTVADGYTF

J: TRBJ1-1
D: NA
V: TRBV7-9
size: NA
DNA: TGTGCCAGCAGCTTACCCCTCGGATCGGGGAGCAGGGCCCCTGAAGCTTTCTTT
CDR3: CASSLPLGSGSRAPEAFF

J: TRBJ1-3
D: NA
V: TRBV7-6
size: many
DNA: TGTGCCAGCAGCTTAGGACGAGGGAGCTCTGGAAACACCATATATTTT
CDR3: CASSLGRGSSGNTIYF

J: TRBJ2-7
D: TRBD1
V: TRBV7-2
size: many
DNA: TGTGCCAGCAGCGAAACAGGGGTGTTATCCTACGAGCAGTACTTC
CDR3: CASSETGVLSYEQYF

J: TRBJ2-5
D: TRBD2
V: TRBV4-1
size: NA
DNA: TGCGCCAGCAGCCAAACCCTCGGGACTAGACAAGAGACCCAGTACTTC
CDR3: CASSQTLGTRQETQYF

J: TRBJ2-3
D: NA
V: TRBV12-3/TRBV12-4
size: many
DNA: TGTGCCAGCAGTTTACAAAGGCAGACCACAGATACGCAGTATTTT
CDR3: CASSLQRQTTDTQYF

J: TRBJ1-2
D: NA
V: TRBV7-9
size: few
DNA: TGTGCCAGCAGCGTAGCCCTTGGCCCACCGCGGGGCTACACCTTC
CDR3: CASSVALGPPRGYTF

J: TRBJ2-5
D: TRBD2
V: TRBV6-5
size: NA
DNA: TGTGCCAGCAGCTCGGGACTAGACCAAGAGACCCAGTACTTC
CDR3: CASSSGLDQETQYF

J: TRBJ1-5
D: NA
V: TRBV7-6
size: NA
DNA: TGTGCCAGCAGCCGGGGTCCCGGGCCCCAGCATTTT
CDR3: CASSRGPGPQHF

J: TRBJ2-1
D: NA
V: TRBV7-6
size: many
DNA: TGTGCCAGCAGCTTAGAGGAGAGCTCCTACAATGAGCAGTTCTTC
CDR3: CASSLEESSYNEQFF

J: TRBJ2-3
D: NA
V: TRBV6-6
size: NA
DNA: TGTGCCAGCAGTTACCTTACCATTACCACAGATACGCAGTATTTT
CDR3: CASSYLTITTDTQYF

J: TRBJ2-1
D: NA
V: TRBV7-2
size: many
DNA: TGTGCCAGCAGCTCTACGGGCCCATTATTAGAGCAGTTCTTC
CDR3: CASSSTGPLLEQFF

J: TRBJ2-3
D: NA
V: TRBV7-6
size: many
DNA: TGTGCCAGCAGCTTAGGAGGCCTGGGTACGCAGTATTTT
CDR3: CASSLGGLGTQYF

J: TRBJ1-1
D: NA
V: TRBV12-3/TRBV12-4
size: NA
DNA: TGTGCCAGCAGTTTGGGTCAAAGGTGGGGGACTGAAGCTTTCTTT
CDR3: CASSLGQRWGTEAFF

J: TRBJ2-7
D: NA
V: TRBV10-3
size: NA
DNA: TGTGCCATCAGTGACGGCAGTCCCTACGAGCAGTACTTC
CDR3: CAISDGSPYEQYF

J: TRBJ2-3
D: TRBD1
V: TRBV6-5
size: few
DNA: TGTGCCAGCAAGAGGGACAGGGCCACAGATACGCAGTATTTT
CDR3: CASKRDRATDTQYF

J: TRBJ1-2
D: NA
V: TRBV2
size: many
DNA: TGTGCCAGCAGTGAAGCCGAAAACACCTATGGCTACACCTTC
CDR3: CASSEAENTYGYTF

J: TRBJ1-6
D: TRBD1
V: TRBV18
size: NA
DNA: TGTGCCAGCTCACCAGAGGTCGGCGGACAGGGAATCCGCTCACCCCTCCACTTT
CDR3: CASSPEVGGQGIRSPLHF

J: TRBJ2-2
D: TRBD2
V: TRBV6-1
size: NA
DNA: TGTGCCAGCAGTGAAGGGTTCGGGGGACTAACGAACACCGGGGAGCTGTTTTTT
CDR3: CASSEGFGGLTNTGELFF

J: TRBJ2-3
D: TRBD2
V: TRBV7-2
size: many
DNA: TGTGCCAGCAGCTCCGGGACTAGCGGGAACCGTCTTACGCAGTATTTT
CDR3: CASSSGTSGNRLTQYF

J: TRBJ2-1
D: NA
V: TRBV19
size: few
DNA: TGTGCCAGTACCTCCCCTAAAGGGAGCGGCTACCATGAGCAGTTCTTC
CDR3: CASTSPKGSGYHEQFF

J: TRBJ1-2
D: NA
V: TRBV12-3/TRBV12-4
size: few
DNA: TGTGCCAGCACTCTCCGCCGGGGCCCGCCATTACTTTATGGCTACACCTTC
CDR3: CASTLRRGPPLLYGYTF

J: TRBJ2-5
D: TRBD2
V: TRBV6-1
size: NA
DNA: TGTGCCAGCAGCGCAATTGGGAGGGACCAAGAGACCCAGTACTTC
CDR3: CASSAIGRDQETQYF

J: TRBJ1-6
D: TRBD1
V: TRBV7-2
size: few
DNA: TGTGCCAGCAGACCTCTGAAGGGGGGATGGACAGGGCTAATGGGATCACCCCTCCACTTT
CDR3: CASRPLKGGWTGLMGSPLHF

J: TRBJ2-1
D: NA
V: TRBV30
size: NA
DNA: TGTGCCTGGAGGGGAACCTCAGCTAATGAGCAGTTCTTC
CDR3: CAWRGTSANEQFF

J: TRBJ1-1
D: TRBD1
V: TRBV29-1
size: NA
DNA: TGCAGCGTTGGACAGGGAAGAAACACTGAAGCTTTCTTT
CDR3: CSVGQGRNTEAFF

J: TRBJ2-1
D: NA
V: TRBV7-8
size: NA
DNA: TGTGCCAGCAGCTTTACGGAATTGGTCAATGAGCAGTTCTTC
CDR3: CASSFTELVNEQFF

J: TRBJ1-6
D: NA
V: TRBV7-2
size: many
DNA: TGTGCCAGCAGCCGACGGGACGGAAGGAATTCACCCCTCCACTTT
CDR3: CASSRRDGRNSPLHF

J: TRBJ2-3
D: NA
V: TRBV7-2
size: NA
DNA: TGTGCCAGCAGTTCTCTAGCGCCCACAGATACGCAGTATTTT
CDR3: CASSSLAPTDTQYF

J: TRBJ2-1
D: TRBD1
V: TRBV2
size: NA
DNA: TGTGCCAGCAGTGGGGGCCGGGACAGGGGGTATAATGAGCAGTTCTTC
CDR3: CASSGGRDRGYNEQFF

J: TRBJ2-4
D: TRBD2
V: TRBV5-6
size: NA
DNA: TGTGCCAGCAGCCGTCCGGGACTAGCGGGCACCAAAAACATTCAGTACTTC
CDR3: CASSRPGLAGTKNIQYF

J: TRBJ2-1
D: TRBD2
V: TRBV20-1
size: NA
DNA: TGCAGTGCTAGAGATATTCTAGCGGTCTACAATGAGCAGTTCTTC
CDR3: CSARDILAVYNEQFF

J: TRBJ2-1
D: TRBD1
V: TRBV7-9
size: NA
DNA: TGTGCCAGCAGCTGGGACAGGGTAATCTTC
CDR3: CASSWDRVIF

J: TRBJ1-1
D: NA
V: TRBV12-5
size: NA
DNA: TGTGCTAGTGGCCGGGGGGGAGAGGCCACTGAAGCTTTCTTT
CDR3: CASGRGGEATEAFF